These 21 T cell receptor beta chains originate from one sample sequenced in a study of PD-1 blockade in mismatch repair-deficient tumors listed by TCRdb under 2017. The library was produced with the immunoSEQ multiplex PCR assay. TCRdb re-hosts the immuneACCESS table, in-frame sequences only. Its copies lack some clones; in the studies checked, an unresolved V gene accounts for under half of them, and the cause for the rest is not known. The sample records tens of thousands of clones, 70% to 90% of which are singletons. The ten top clones hold around 13% of the sample. Specimen: peripheral blood, collected 52 weeks after starting pembrolizumab. The origin of the receptors is an adult with mismatch repair-deficient cancer.

V is TRBV5-5 and J is TRBJ1-1; perhaps TRBD1 as D (6 bases). The V gene's germline CDR1 is SGHKS and CDR2 YYEKEE (reference sequence). CDR3 length equals 13 residues. Trimming stripped 3 bases from V and 3 bases from J, with 9 bases between. The CDR3 DNA follows: TGTGCCAGCAGCTCCAGGGGTGACACTGAAGCTTTCTTT. This codes for CASSSRGDTEAFF. The full variable domain, with the rest looked up from reference TRBV5-5 and TRBJ1-1, is DAGVTQSPTHLIKTRGQQVTLRCSPISGHKSVSWYQQVLGQGPQFIFQYYEKEERGRGNFPDRFSARQFPNYSSELNVNALLLGDSALYLCASSSRGDTEAFFGQGTRLTVV.

The genes are TRBV30 and TRBJ1-1; D remains unclear. Trimming shortened V by 5 bases and J by 0 bases, and 7 bases separated the two germline ends. There are 12 residues in the CDR3. The germline CDR1 and CDR2 sequences are GTSNPN and SVGIG (reference sequence). CDR3 protein: CAWGIMNTEAFF. CDR3 in DNA: TGTGCCTGGGGAATAATGAACACTGAAGCTTTCTTT.

The V call is TRBV9, the J call TRBJ2-3, with D possibly TRBD1 on 6 matching bases. Germline loops: CDR1 SGDLS, CDR2 YYNGEE. CDR3 size: 16 residues. V dropped 0 bases and J dropped 3 bases, with 14 bases sitting between them. This CDR3 reads CASSVGGGRGTDTQYF. The CDR3 nucleotides read TGTGCCAGCAGCGTAGGAGGGGGACGGGGAACAGATACGCAGTATTTT.

The chain links TRBV4-1 to TRBJ2-5; 7 nucleotides match TRBD2. This CDR3 is built from 18 residues. V lost 1 base and J lost 4; bases outside the gene matches: 15. Germline CDR1 reads MGHRA; CDR2 reads YSYEKL. The CDR3 DNA follows: TGCGCCAGCAGCCAAGCCGACCCGGGGGTTCGGGGGGTAGAGACCCAGTACTTC. Amino acid sequence: CASSQADPGVRGVETQYF.

The chain carries TRBV11-2 and TRBJ2-7, with 9 positions matching TRBD2. The CDR3 has 16 amino acids. The germline V gene has CDR1 SGHAT and CDR2 FQNNGV. J gave up 6 bases and V 5 bases, and 14 bases lay outside the gene matches. The CDR3 is CASSHPTIAGVAEQYF. CDR3 bases: TGTGCCAGCAGCCACCCGACTATAGCGGGAGTGGCCGAGCAGTACTTC. The full variable domain, in which reference TRBV11-2 and TRBJ2-7 provide the parts outside the CDR3, is EAGVAQSPRYKIIEKRQSVAFWCNPISGHATLYWYQQILGQGPKLLIQFQNNGVVDDSQLPKDRFSAERLKGVDSTLKIQPAKLEDSAVYLCASSHPTIAGVAEQYFGPGTRLTVT.

This chain joins TRBV28 and TRBJ1-4; possibly TRBD1 for D (6 bases). From germline, CDR1 is MDHEN and CDR2 SYDVKM. Trimming took off 0 bases at V and 4 bases at J, with 12 bases between the two ends. The length of the CDR3 is 16 residues. Here the CDR3 DNA reads TGTGCCAGCAGTTTATGGGGTACAGGGAGTAATGAAAAACTGTTTTTT. Translated: CASSLWGTGSNEKLFF. Drawing the rest from reference TRBV28 and TRBJ1-4, the complete variable domain is DVKVTQSSRYLVKRTGEKVFLECVQDMDHENMFWYRQDPGLGLRLIYFSYDVKMKEKGDIPEGYSVSREKKERFSLILESASTNQTSMYLCASSLWGTGSNEKLFFGSGTQLSVL.

The chain carries TRBV11-3 and TRBJ1-1; tentative D call: TRBD1 (5 bases). Germline V CDR1 and CDR2: SGHNT, YENEEA. The CDR3 loop spans 12 amino acids. V was clipped by 4 bases and J by 11 bases, with 14 bases between them. The CDR3 bases are TGTGCCAGCAGCTCCATGGGGCTTGTGGCTTTCTTT. This sequence encodes CASSSMGLVAFF.

The chain joins TRBV19 to TRBJ2-7, with 14 bases that match TRBD2. This CDR3 is 18 amino acids long. V trimming: 4 bases; J trimming: 6 bases; junction bases outside the gene matches: 14. Germline V lookup: CDR1 LNHDA, CDR2 SQIVND (reference sequence). The CDR3 bases are TGTGCCAGTAGTAACTACGAGGGACTAGCGGGAGCCCAGGGCGAGCAGTACTTC. It translates to CASSNYEGLAGAQGEQYF.

A remark on this clone: Additional DNA sequences in this sample encode the identical CDR3. The chain combines TRBV6-5 with TRBJ2-7, with D perhaps matching TRBD1 (5 bases). Between the trimmed V and J ends, which lost 5 bases and 7 bases, there was a span of 12 bases. Germline values: CDR1 MNHEY, CDR2 SVGAGI. The CDR3 consists of 12 residues. The CDR3 sequence is CASSRTGGEQYF. CDR3 nucleotides: TGTGCCAGCAGTAGAACAGGTGGGGAGCAGTACTTC.

This chain connects TRBV11-2 to TRBJ1-5, with no clear D. Trimming took off 1 base at V and 4 bases at J, with 11 bases between the two ends. Germline V gene sequence: CDR1 SGHAT, CDR2 FQNNGV. This CDR3 contains 15 residues. The CDR3, as DNA: TGTGCCAGCAGCTTAGGATCGGGTAAGAATCAGCCCCAGCATTTT. This encodes CASSLGSGKNQPQHF.

The gene calls are TRBV21-1 and TRBJ1-4. TRBV21-1 is given as a pseudogene. The CDR3 covers 14 residues. The DNA of the CDR3 is TGTGCCAGCAGCATATGGAGTAGAAATGAAAAACTGTTTTTT. Protein sequence: CASSIWSRNEKLFF.

The J gene is TRBJ1-5, the V gene TRBV19, with a possible D match to TRBD1 (6 bases). Trimming pared 11 bases from V and 4 bases from J, leaving 18 bases between. The CDR3 sequence is 14 residues long. CDR1 LNHDA and CDR2 SQIVND come from the germline V gene (reference sequence). CDR3 amino acids: CASCSRGGNQPQHF. The CDR3 nucleotides read TGTGCCTCGTGTAGCAGGGGAGGAAATCAGCCCCAGCATTTT. The variable domain in full, completed from reference TRBV19 and TRBJ1-5, reads DGGITQSPKYLFRKEGQNVTLSCEQNLNHDAMYWYRQDPGQGLRLIYYSQIVNDFQKGDIAEGYSVSREKKESFPLTVTSAQKNPTAFYLCASCSRGGNQPQHFGDGTRLSIL.

This rearrangement joins TRBV4-1 to TRBJ2-4; no definite D call. This CDR3 region has 17 residues. Germline V gene lookup returns CDR1 MGHRA and CDR2 YSYEKL. Trimming cost V 3 bases and J 4 bases, with 19 bases left between them. The CDR3 protein is CASSHSANPGIKNIQYF. CDR3 bases: TGCGCCAGCAGCCATTCTGCAAACCCGGGCATTAAAAACATTCAGTACTTC.

This rearrangement joins TRBV7-9 to TRBJ1-5; D is unclear. V lost 1 base and J 7 bases, leaving 8 bases between the germline ends. Germline CDR1 reads SEHNR; CDR2 reads FQNEAQ (reference sequence). The CDR3 is 13 amino acids. CDR3 amino acids: CASSLGLAQPQHF. In nucleotides, the CDR3 is TGTGCCAGCAGCTTAGGGTTGGCGCAGCCCCAGCATTTT.

The chain joins TRBV10-2 to TRBJ2-7, with TRBD2 identical over 8 bases. The germline CDR1 and CDR2 sequences are WSHSY and SAAADI. The CDR3 length is 13 residues. Germline trimming cut 3 bases from V and 12 bases from J; bases unmatched to any gene: 10. The CDR3 spells CASSDRSAGAAYF. The CDR3 bases are TGCGCCAGCAGTGACCGCTCAGCGGGAGCGGCGTACTTC.

This chain connects TRBV4-3 to TRBJ1-5; tentative D call: TRBD1 (5 bases). Germline V gene sequence: CDR1 LGHNA, CDR2 YSLEER. V gave up 0 bases and J gave up 6 bases, with 9 bases separating them. This CDR3 has 14 amino acids. CDR3 DNA: TGCGCCAGCAGCCAAGAAGAAGGGGTTCAGCCCCAGCATTTT. As protein: CASSQEEGVQPQHF.

The genes are TRBV9 and TRBJ2-1; 7 bases match TRBD2. The CDR3 has 15 amino acids. In germline, CDR1 is SGDLS, CDR2 YYNGEE. Trimming cost V 5 bases and J 3 bases; bases outside gene matches: 8. CDR3 region: CASSDSGTIYNEQFF. The CDR3 DNA sequence: TGTGCCAGCAGTGACTCCGGGACTATCTACAATGAGCAGTTCTTC. The entire variable domain, with the rest obtained from reference TRBV9 and TRBJ2-1, is as follows: DSGVTQTPKHLITATGQRVTLRCSPRSGDLSVYWYQQSLDQGLQFLIQYYNGEERAKGNILERFSAQQFPDLHSELNLSSLELGDSALYFCASSDSGTIYNEQFFGPGTRLTVL.

This clone was detected only once. The chain employs TRBV11-2 and TRBJ2-1, with TRBD2 identical over 11 bases. This CDR3 is built from 16 residues. From germline, CDR1 is SGHAT and CDR2 FQNNGV. Losses at the gene ends were 6 bases for V and 4 bases for J; bases not matched to a gene: 8. The CDR3 loop reads CASRSTRLAGYNEQFF. The CDR3 DNA reads as TGTGCCAGCAGGTCAACCAGACTAGCGGGGTACAATGAGCAGTTCTTC.

The CDR3 sequence is CSVEDWRATEAFF. In DNA form, the CDR3 reads TGCAGCGTTGAAGATTGGAGGGCCACTGAAGCTTTCTTT. The V gene is TRBV29-1, the J gene TRBJ1-1; no firm D call. The CDR3 sequence is 13 residues long. Germline assignment: CDR1 SQVTM and CDR2 ANQGSEA. V shed 0 bases and J shed 4 bases, with 9 bases lying between them.

The V call is TRBV5-1, the J call TRBJ2-1; no clear D. Looked up from germline, CDR1 is SGHRS and CDR2 is YFSETQ. Trimming took off 0 bases at V and 0 bases at J, with 10 bases between the two ends. The CDR3 has 16 amino acids. The CDR3 protein is CASSLATGGSYNEQFF. The CDR3 coding sequence is TGCGCCAGCAGCTTGGCTACGGGTGGCTCCTACAATGAGCAGTTCTTC.

V is TRBV9 and J is TRBJ2-1; D is unclear. This CDR3 comprises 13 residues. Trimming removed 1 base at V and 9 bases at J, with 11 bases between. Germline CDR1 and CDR2: SGDLS and YYNGEE. The CDR3: CASSVSFGSEQFF. The CDR3 DNA reads as TGTGCCAGCAGCGTATCGTTTGGCTCTGAGCAGTTCTTC.